This T cell receptor beta chain originates from a study of vaccination and CD4 T cells after COVID-19. Across the whole study: The convalescent population consisted of six males and four females, two of whom were of Hispanic ethnicity.

Specified treatment: approximately nine-day PBMC culture with coronavirus spike peptide pools or control peptides (ViraFEST assay). PBMCs, plated at some 1.8 million per well, were grown in the presence of 10 IU/ml IL-2 and 8.5 to 10 ug/ml peptide pools. Isolation of CD4+ T cells by negative selection took place after 9 to 11 days of culture. This CDR3 contains 16 residues. Germline assignment: CDR1 KGHSH and CDR2 LQKENI. J was trimmed by 4 bases and V by 3 bases; bases with no gene match: 8. Details on this clonotype: What it binds is unknown.

With the Oncomine TCR Beta short-read assay, DNA from cultured CD4+ T cells was sequenced. Genomic DNA extraction was carried out from cultured CD4+ T cells. MiXCR, applied by TCRdb to the PCR reads, yields one record per CDR3 protein. Of 20,000 to 25,000 distinct CDR3 sequences detected, approximately 50% appear once; the ten largest clones hold more than 3.5%. Sequencing was done on a sample of CD4+ T cells from blood, cultured in vitro. The sequence was collected from a human donor who had recovered from COVID-19. The rearrangement joins TRBV18 to TRBJ2-5, with TRBD2 matching over 10 bases. The CDR3 protein is CASSPLGLAGAETQYF. The CDR3 DNA reads TGTGCCAGCTCACCCCTCGGTCTAGCGGGGGCAGAGACCCAGTACTTC.